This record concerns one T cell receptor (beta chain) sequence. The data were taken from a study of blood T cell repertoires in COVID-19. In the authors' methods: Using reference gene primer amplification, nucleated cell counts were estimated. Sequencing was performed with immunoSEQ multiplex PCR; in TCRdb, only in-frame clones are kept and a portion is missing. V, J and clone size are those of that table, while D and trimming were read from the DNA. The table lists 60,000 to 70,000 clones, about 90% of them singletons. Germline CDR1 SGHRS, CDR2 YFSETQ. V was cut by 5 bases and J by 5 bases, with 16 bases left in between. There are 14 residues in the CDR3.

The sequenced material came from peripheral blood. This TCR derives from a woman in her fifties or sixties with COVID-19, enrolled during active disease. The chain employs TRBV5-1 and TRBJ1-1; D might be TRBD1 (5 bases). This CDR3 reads CASRLDTLGTEAFF. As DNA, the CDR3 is TGCGCCAGCAGACTGGACACCCTGGGGACTGAAGCTTTCTTT.